This entry concerns a single T cell receptor (beta chain). The antigen remains unidentified. Mismatch with germline at one junction end may stem from a read error. The Oncomine TCR Beta short-read assay was applied to DNA of cultured CD4+ T cells. TCRdb itself ran the PCR reads through MiXCR, one entry per CDR3 protein. The profile shows 20,000 to 25,000 distinct CDR3 sequences, about two fifths of them singletons. The data were obtained in a study of vaccination and CD4 T cells after COVID-19. CDR1 is SEHNR and CDR2 is FQNEAQ in the germline V gene (reference sequence). The CDR3 has 17 residues. The treatment denotes: approximately 11-day PBMC culture with coronavirus spike peptide pools or control peptides (ViraFEST assay).

The chain links TRBV7-9 to TRBJ2-3, with 13 bases lining up with TRBD2. Source material: CD4+ T cells from blood, cultured in vitro. This receptor was identified in a human donor who had recovered from COVID-19. The CDR3 DNA is TGTGCCAGCAGCCCTACCGGACTAGCGGGAGAGACAGCTACGCAGTATTTT. Amino acid sequence: CASSPTGLAGETATQYF.